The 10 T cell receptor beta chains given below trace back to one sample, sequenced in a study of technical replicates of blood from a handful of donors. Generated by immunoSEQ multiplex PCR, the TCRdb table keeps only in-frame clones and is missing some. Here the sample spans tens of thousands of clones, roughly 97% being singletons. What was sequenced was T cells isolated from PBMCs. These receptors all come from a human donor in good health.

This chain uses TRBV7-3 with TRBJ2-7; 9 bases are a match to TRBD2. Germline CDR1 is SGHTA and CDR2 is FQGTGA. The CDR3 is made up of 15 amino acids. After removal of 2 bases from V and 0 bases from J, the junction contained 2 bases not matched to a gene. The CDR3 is CASSLRSGSSYEQYF. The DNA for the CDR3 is TGTGCCAGCAGCTTACGTAGCGGGAGCTCCTACGAGCAGTACTTC.

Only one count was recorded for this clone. The CDR3 reads CASSPTRTLYNEQFF. In nucleotides, the CDR3 is TGTGCCAGCAGCCCCACACGGACACTATACAATGAGCAGTTCTTC. The V gene is TRBV12-1, the J gene TRBJ2-1; the D call of TRBD1 is as the table states it, not checked on the DNA. TRBV12-1 is listed as a pseudogene. CDR3 length: 15 residues.

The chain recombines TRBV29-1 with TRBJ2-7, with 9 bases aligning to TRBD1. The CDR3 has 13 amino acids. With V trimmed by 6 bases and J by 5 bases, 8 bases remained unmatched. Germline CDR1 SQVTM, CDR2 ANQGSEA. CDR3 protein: CSVAPGQGHEQYF. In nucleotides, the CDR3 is TGCAGCGTCGCCCCGGGACAGGGTCACGAGCAGTACTTC.

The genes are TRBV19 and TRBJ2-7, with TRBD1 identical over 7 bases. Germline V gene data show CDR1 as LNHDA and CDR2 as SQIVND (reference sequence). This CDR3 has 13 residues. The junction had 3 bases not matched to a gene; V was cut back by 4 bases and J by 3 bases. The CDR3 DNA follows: TGTGCCAGTAGTAAACAGGGGAACTACGAGCAGTACTTC. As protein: CASSKQGNYEQYF.

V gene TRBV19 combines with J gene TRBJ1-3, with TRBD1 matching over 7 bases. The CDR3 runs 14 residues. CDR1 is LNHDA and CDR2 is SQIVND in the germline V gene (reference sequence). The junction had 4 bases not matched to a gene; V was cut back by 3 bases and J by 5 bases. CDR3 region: CASSIDRDRNTIYF. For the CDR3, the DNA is TGTGCCAGTAGTATCGACAGGGACCGAAACACCATATATTTT. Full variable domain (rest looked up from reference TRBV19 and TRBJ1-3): DGGITQSPKYLFRKEGQNVTLSCEQNLNHDAMYWYRQDPGQGLRLIYYSQIVNDFQKGDIAEGYSVSREKKESFPLTVTSAQKNPTAFYLCASSIDRDRNTIYFGEGSWLTVV.

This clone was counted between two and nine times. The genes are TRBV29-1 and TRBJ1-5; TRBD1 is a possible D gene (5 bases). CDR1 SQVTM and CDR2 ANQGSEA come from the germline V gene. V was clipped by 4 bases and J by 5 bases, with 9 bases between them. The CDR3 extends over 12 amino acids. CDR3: CSVGGGHQPQHF. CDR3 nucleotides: TGCAGCGTTGGCGGGGGTCATCAGCCCCAGCATTTT. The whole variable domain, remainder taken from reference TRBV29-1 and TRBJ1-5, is SAVISQKPSRDICQRGTSLTIQCQVDSQVTMMFWYRQQPGQSLTLIATANQGSEATYESGFVIDKFPISRPNLTFSTLTVSNMSPEDSSIYLCSVGGGHQPQHFGDGTRLSIL.

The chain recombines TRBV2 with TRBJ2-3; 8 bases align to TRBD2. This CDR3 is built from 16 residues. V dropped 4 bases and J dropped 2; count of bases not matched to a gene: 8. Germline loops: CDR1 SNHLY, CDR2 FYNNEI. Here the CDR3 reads CASSGDFSGITDTQYF. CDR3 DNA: TGTGCCAGCAGTGGCGATTTTAGCGGGATCACAGATACGCAGTATTTT.

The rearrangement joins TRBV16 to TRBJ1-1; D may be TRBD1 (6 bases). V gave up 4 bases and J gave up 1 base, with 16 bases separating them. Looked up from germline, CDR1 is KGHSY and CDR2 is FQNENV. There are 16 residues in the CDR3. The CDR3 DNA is TGTGCCAGCAGCCCACTCCAGACAGGTCAGAACACTGAAGCTTTCTTT. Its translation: CASSPLQTGQNTEAFF.

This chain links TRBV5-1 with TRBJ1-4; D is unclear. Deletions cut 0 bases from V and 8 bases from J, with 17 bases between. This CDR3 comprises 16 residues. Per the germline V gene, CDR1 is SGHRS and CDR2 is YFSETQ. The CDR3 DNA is TGCGCCAGCAGCTTGGAGGACTCCGTTTACCCGGAAAAACTGTTTTTT. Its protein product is CASSLEDSVYPEKLFF. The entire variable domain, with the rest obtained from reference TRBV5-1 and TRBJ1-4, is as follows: KAGVTQTPRYLIKTRGQQVTLSCSPISGHRSVSWYQQTPGQGLQFLFEYFSETQRNKGNFPGRFSGRQFSNSRSEMNVSTLELGDSALYLCASSLEDSVYPEKLFFGSGTQLSVL.

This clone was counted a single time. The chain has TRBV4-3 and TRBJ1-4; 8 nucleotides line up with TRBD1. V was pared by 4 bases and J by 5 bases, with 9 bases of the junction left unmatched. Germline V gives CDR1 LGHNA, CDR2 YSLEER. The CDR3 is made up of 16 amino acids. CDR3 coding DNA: TGCGCCAGCAGCCGCACCCTCCGACAGGGGAATGAAAAACTGTTTTTT. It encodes CASSRTLRQGNEKLFF.